This note documents a single TCR beta chain sequence. Its antigen is undetermined. The data were taken from a study of Ad26.COV2.S vaccination and SARS-CoV-2 variants. About the research overall: The donor participated in the COV1001 trial, in its Ad26.COV2.S arm.

TCRdb keeps only in-frame clones here, not all; method: immunoSEQ multiplex PCR. Among roughly 410,000 clones, roughly four fifths were seen once, and the ten largest hold more than 7%. Study-wide points: Those who received vaccine or placebo ended up with similar non-spike TCR breadth.

Treatment: 15 to 20 received Ad26.COV2.S at low or high dose, single or two shots; 5 received placebo; per-sample allocation not given. Samples analyzed were those drawn on day 63 after the first vaccine or placebo injection. Sequences were derived from peripheral blood, sampled in a trial of Ad26.COV2.S vaccine versus placebo. This TCR came from a person aged 18-65 years who received the Ad26.COV2.S COVID-19 vaccine or a placebo.

The CDR3 spells CATSGYAGETQYF. The CDR3 DNA reads TGTGCCACCAGTGGATATGCGGGGGAGACCCAGTACTTC. The V and J genes are TRBV24-1 and TRBJ2-5, with D perhaps TRBD2 (6 bases). The CDR3 extends over 13 amino acids. V lost 5 bases and J lost 5, with 11 bases in between. CDR1 and CDR2 (germline): KGHDR, SFDVKD.